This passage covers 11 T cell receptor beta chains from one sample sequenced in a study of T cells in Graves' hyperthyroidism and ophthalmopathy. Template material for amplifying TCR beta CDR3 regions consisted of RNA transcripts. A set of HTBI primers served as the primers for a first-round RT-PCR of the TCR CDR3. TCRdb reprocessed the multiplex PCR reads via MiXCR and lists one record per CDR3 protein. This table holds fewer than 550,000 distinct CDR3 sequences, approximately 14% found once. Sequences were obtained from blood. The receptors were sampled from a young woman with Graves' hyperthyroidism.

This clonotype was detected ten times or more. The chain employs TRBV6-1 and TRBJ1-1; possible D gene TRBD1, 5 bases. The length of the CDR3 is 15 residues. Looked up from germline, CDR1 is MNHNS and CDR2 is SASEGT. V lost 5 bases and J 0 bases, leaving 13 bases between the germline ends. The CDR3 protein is CASSTGTAMNTEAFF. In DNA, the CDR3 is TGTGCCAGCAGTACCGGGACGGCCATGAACACTGAAGCTTTCTTT.

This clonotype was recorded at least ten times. The CDR3 nucleotides are TGTGCCAGCAGCTTAGAGCTGGGGGATGAAGCTTTCTTT. This encodes CASSLELGDEAFF. V and J are TRBV11-2 and TRBJ1-1; D may be TRBD1 (5 bases). V was pared by 0 bases and J by 7 bases, with 9 bases between. The CDR3 totals 13 residues. Germline-derived CDR1 and CDR2 are SGHAT and FQNNGV. Full variable domain (rest looked up from reference TRBV11-2 and TRBJ1-1): EAGVAQSPRYKIIEKRQSVAFWCNPISGHATLYWYQQILGQGPKLLIQFQNNGVVDDSQLPKDRFSAERLKGVDSTLKIQPAKLEDSAVYLCASSLELGDEAFFGQGTRLTVV.

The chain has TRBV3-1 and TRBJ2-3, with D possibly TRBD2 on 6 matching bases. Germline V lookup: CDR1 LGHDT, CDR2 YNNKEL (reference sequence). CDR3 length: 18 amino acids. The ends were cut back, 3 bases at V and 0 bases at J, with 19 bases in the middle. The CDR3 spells CASSQPAGPLPSTDTQYF. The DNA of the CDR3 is TGTGCCAGCAGCCAGCCGGCGGGGCCACTCCCTAGCACAGATACGCAGTATTTT.

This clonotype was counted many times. CDR3 in amino acids: CASSLVQGEAFF. CDR3 coding DNA: TGTGCCAGCAGTTTAGTACAGGGAGAAGCTTTCTTT. The chain is built from TRBV12-3 or TRBV12-4 and TRBJ1-1; maybe TRBD1 (6 bases). The CDR3 length is 12 residues. V lost 1 base and J 8 bases, leaving 8 bases between the germline ends.

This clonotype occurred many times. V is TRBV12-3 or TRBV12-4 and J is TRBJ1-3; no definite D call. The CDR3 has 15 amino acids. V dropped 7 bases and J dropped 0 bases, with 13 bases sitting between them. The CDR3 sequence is CASKMAVSSGNTIYF. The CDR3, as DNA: TGTGCCAGCAAGATGGCGGTTTCCTCTGGAAACACCATATATTTT.

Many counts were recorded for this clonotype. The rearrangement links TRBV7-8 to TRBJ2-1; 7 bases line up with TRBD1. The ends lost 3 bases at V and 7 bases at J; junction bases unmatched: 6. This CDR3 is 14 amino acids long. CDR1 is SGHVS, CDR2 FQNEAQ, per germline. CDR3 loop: CASSFRDSWNEQFF. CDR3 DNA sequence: TGTGCCAGCAGCTTCCGGGACAGCTGGAATGAGCAGTTCTTC.

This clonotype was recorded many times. CDR3 loop: CASSFVGASYGYTF. In DNA, the CDR3 is TGTGCCAGTAGCTTTGTGGGGGCTTCCTATGGCTACACCTTC. The chain recombines TRBV19 with TRBJ1-2; D is possibly TRBD1 (6 bases). V shed 6 bases and J shed 4 bases, with 15 bases lying between them. Germline CDR1 and CDR2: LNHDA and SQIVND (reference sequence). The CDR3 is made up of 14 amino acids. The entire variable domain, with the rest obtained from reference TRBV19 and TRBJ1-2, is as follows: DGGITQSPKYLFRKEGQNVTLSCEQNLNHDAMYWYRQDPGQGLRLIYYSQIVNDFQKGDIAEGYSVSREKKESFPLTVTSAQKNPTAFYLCASSFVGASYGYTFGSGTRLTVV.

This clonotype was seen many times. In nucleotides, the CDR3 is TGTGCCAGCAGCACACCCGGGGGCCGGGGAGAGACCCAGTACTTC. Translating gives CASSTPGGRGETQYF. V gene TRBV7-3 combines with J gene TRBJ2-5; either TRBD1 or TRBD2 may supply D (6 bases each). Germline lookup yields CDR1 SGHTA and CDR2 FQGTGA. The CDR3 consists of 15 residues. V lost 5 bases and J 4 bases, leaving 17 bases between the germline ends. The full variable domain, its missing parts supplied by reference TRBV7-3 and TRBJ2-5, is GAGVSQTPSNKVTEKGKYVELRCDPISGHTALYWYRQSLGQGPEFLIYFQGTGAADDSGLPNDRFFAVRPEGSVSTLKIQRTERGDSAVYLCASSTPGGRGETQYFGPGTRLLVL.

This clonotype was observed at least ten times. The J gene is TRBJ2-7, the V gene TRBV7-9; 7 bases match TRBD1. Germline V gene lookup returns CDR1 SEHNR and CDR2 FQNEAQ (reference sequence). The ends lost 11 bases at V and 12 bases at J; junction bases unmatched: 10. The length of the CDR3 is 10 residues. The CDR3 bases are TGTGCCGTCGCGAGGGGGCGGCGGTACTTC. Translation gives CAVARGRRYF.

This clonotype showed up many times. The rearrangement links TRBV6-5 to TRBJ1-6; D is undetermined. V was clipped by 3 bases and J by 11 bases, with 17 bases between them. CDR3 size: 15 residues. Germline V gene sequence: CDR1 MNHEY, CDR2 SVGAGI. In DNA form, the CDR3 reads TGTGCCAGCAGTTATGAGCCAAGGAAATTCGCACCCCTCCACTTT. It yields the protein CASSYEPRKFAPLHF.

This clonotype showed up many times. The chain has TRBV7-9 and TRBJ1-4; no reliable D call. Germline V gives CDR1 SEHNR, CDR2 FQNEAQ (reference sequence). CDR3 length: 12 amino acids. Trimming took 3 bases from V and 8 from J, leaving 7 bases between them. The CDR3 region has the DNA TGTGCCAGCAGCTTTGGTGACGAAAAACTGTTTTTT. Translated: CASSFGDEKLFF.